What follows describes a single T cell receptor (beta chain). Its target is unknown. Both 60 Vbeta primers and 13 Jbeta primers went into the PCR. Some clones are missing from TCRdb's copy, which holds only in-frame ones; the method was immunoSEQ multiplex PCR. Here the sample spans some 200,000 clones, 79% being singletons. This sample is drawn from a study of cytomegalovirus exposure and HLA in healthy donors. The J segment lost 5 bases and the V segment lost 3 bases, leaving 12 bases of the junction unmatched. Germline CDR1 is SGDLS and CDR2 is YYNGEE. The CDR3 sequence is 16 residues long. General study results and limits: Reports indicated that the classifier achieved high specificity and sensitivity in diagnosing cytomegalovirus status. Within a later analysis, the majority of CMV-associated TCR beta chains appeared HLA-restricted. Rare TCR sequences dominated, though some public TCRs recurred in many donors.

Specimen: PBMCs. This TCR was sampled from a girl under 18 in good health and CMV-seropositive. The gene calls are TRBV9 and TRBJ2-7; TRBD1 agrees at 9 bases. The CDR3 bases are TGTGCCAGCAGCGGAAGACAGGGGGTTGTGTTGGACGAGCAGTACTTC. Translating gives CASSGRQGVVLDEQYF.